This T cell receptor beta chain was sequenced for a study of cytomegalovirus exposure and HLA in healthy donors. The CDR3 spans 12 residues. Germline CDR1 is MDHEN and CDR2 is SYDVKM. The ends were cut back, 11 bases at V and 1 base at J, with 8 bases in the middle. Primers included in the PCR were 60 Vbeta and 13 Jbeta primers. Some clones are missing from TCRdb's copy, which holds only in-frame ones; the method was immunoSEQ multiplex PCR. The table lists about 200,000 clones, around 81% of them singletons. Sequenced sample: PBMCs. V and J are TRBV28 and TRBJ2-2, with D hard to call. This clonotype was sampled from a man aged 25-45 years in good health and CMV-seronegative. The CDR3 here is CALRGNTGELFF. The CDR3 DNA reads TGTGCCTTACGAGGGAACACCGGGGAGCTGTTTTTT. The complete variable domain, with remaining parts taken from reference TRBV28 and TRBJ2-2, reads DVKVTQSSRYLVKRTGEKVFLECVQDMDHENMFWYRQDPGLGLRLIYFSYDVKMKEKGDIPEGYSVSREKKERFSLILESASTNQTSMYLCALRGNTGELFFGEGSRLTVL.